The next 26 T cell receptor beta chains were all read from a single sample in a study of T cells in Graves' hyperthyroidism and ophthalmopathy. Template material for amplifying TCR beta CDR3 regions consisted of RNA transcripts. The study used the HTBI primer set for a first-round RT-PCR of the TCR CDR3. TCRdb reprocessed the multiplex PCR reads via MiXCR and lists one record per CDR3 protein. Of approximately 570,000 distinct CDR3 sequences in the sample, nearly 20% were seen once. Sequenced input: blood. The receptors derive from a man aged 40-50 years with Graves' ophthalmopathy.

Comment on this clonotype: This may arise from a read error, as a much more abundant clone is one base away. The chain recombines TRBV9 with TRBJ2-1, with D unresolved. The V gene's germline CDR1 is SGDLS and CDR2 YYNGEE. V lost 1 base, J lost 6 bases, and 14 bases lay in between. The CDR3 extends over 15 amino acids. CDR3 nucleotides: TGTGCCAGCAGCGTAAGAAGTTTAGGGCGCAATGAGCAGTTCTTC. As protein: CASSVRSLGRNEQFF.

About this clonotype itself: A read error may explain this, as a much larger clone is one base away. The chain links TRBV20-1 to TRBJ1-1; D remains unclear. Germline CDR1 DFQATT, CDR2 SNEGSKA (reference sequence). CDR3 length: 13 residues. The ends were cut back, 3 bases at V and 2 bases at J, with 10 bases in the middle. The CDR3: CSASRGVNTEAFF. CDR3 coding DNA: TGCAGTGCTAGCCGGGGAGTTAACACTGAAGCTTTCTTT.

V usage is TRBV15 and J usage is TRBJ1-2, with 7 bases matching TRBD1. This CDR3 has 14 residues. V was clipped by 1 base and J by 7 bases; unmatched bases: 6. CDR1 and CDR2 from the germline V gene are LNHNV and YYDKDF (reference sequence). The CDR3 sequence is CATSRGDREGGYTF. The CDR3 nucleotides read TGTGCCACCAGCAGAGGTGACAGGGAAGGTGGCTACACCTTC.

This clonotype was seen more than once but under ten times. The CDR3 coding sequence is TGCGCCAGCAGCCGAACAGGGACAGGGCGGACCAATCAGCCCCAGCATTTT. As protein: CASSRTGTGRTNQPQHF. This chain uses TRBV4-1 with TRBJ1-5; 9 bases align to TRBD1. The germline CDR1 and CDR2 sequences are MGHRA and YSYEKL. Trimming took 4 bases from V and 3 from J; bases not matched to a gene: 10. There are 17 residues in the CDR3.

This clonotype came up a few times. The rearrangement joins TRBV4-3 to TRBJ1-5, with a weak D call TRBD1 (6 bases). The CDR3 length is 17 residues. Trimming removed 0 bases from V and 3 bases from J, with 15 bases in between. Germline V gene sequence: CDR1 LGHNA, CDR2 YSLEER. The CDR3 here is CASSQDVKRGVNQPQHF. The CDR3 DNA reads TGCGCCAGCAGCCAAGATGTGAAAAGGGGGGTCAATCAGCCCCAGCATTTT.

This chain links TRBV5-1 with TRBJ1-3; D is uncertain. The V end was cut by 0 bases, the J end by 0 bases, with 7 bases between. Germline V lookup: CDR1 SGHRS, CDR2 YFSETQ. This CDR3 region has 15 residues. Here the CDR3 DNA reads TGCGCCAGCAGCTTGGCCGAAGGCTCTGGAAACACCATATATTTT. Translation: CASSLAEGSGNTIYF.

This rearrangement joins TRBV20-1 to TRBJ2-1; perhaps TRBD1 as D (6 bases). The CDR3 is 14 residues long. The ends were cut back, 6 bases at V and 0 bases at J, with 12 bases in the middle. CDR1 and CDR2 from the germline V gene are DFQATT and SNEGSKA (reference sequence). The CDR3 is CSARTASSYNEQFF. For the CDR3, the DNA is TGCAGTGCAAGGACAGCCTCCTCCTACAATGAGCAGTTCTTC.

The chain combines TRBV11-2 with TRBJ2-7; TRBD2 matches 7 bases. Germline V gene sequence: CDR1 SGHAT, CDR2 FQNNGV. The CDR3 has 20 residues. The ends lost 5 bases at V and 5 bases at J; junction bases unmatched: 27. The CDR3 nucleotides read TGTGCCAGCAGCCAAGACTCGTCACTAGCGACCTTCATGGCCGTCCACGAGCAGTACTTC. Translation gives CASSQDSSLATFMAVHEQYF.

This clonotype appeared a few times. Here the CDR3 DNA reads TGTGCCAGTAGTATAGGGGGCTTACAGGGGGCGAACACCGGGGAGCTGTTTTTT. Translating it yields CASSIGGLQGANTGELFF. The chain is built from TRBV19 and TRBJ2-2; TRBD1 aligns across 8 bases. Germline V gene data show CDR1 as LNHDA and CDR2 as SQIVND (reference sequence). CDR3 length: 18 amino acids. V was clipped by 1 base and J by 0 bases; unmatched bases: 7.

V gene TRBV20-1 combines with J gene TRBJ1-2, with 9 bases fitting TRBD1. With 2 bases clipped from V and 8 bases from J, the junction kept 15 bases outside the gene matches. This CDR3 is 16 amino acids long. Germline CDR1 DFQATT, CDR2 SNEGSKA (reference sequence). CDR3: CSARRRGGQGVGGYTF. For the CDR3, the DNA is TGCAGTGCTAGACGACGGGGGGGACAGGGCGTTGGAGGCTACACCTTC.

This clonotype was seen only a few times. One base away lies a much larger clone, so this may be a sequencing read error. The chain has TRBV5-1 and TRBJ2-3; the D gene is possibly TRBD2 (6 bases). This CDR3 contains 15 residues. Trimming removed 1 base at V and 0 bases at J, with 9 bases between. CDR1 and CDR2 (germline): SGHRS, YFSETQ. This chain's CDR3 is CASSLTGTSTDTQYF. The CDR3 DNA reads as TGCGCCAGCAGCTTGACCGGGACTAGCACAGATACGCAGTATTTT.

The chain combines TRBV7-8 with TRBJ2-6, with unresolved D. V dropped 2 bases and J dropped 0 bases, with 17 bases sitting between them. The CDR3 consists of 19 residues. Germline V lookup: CDR1 SGHVS, CDR2 FQNEAQ. This chain's CDR3 is CASSLILSSFSSGANVLTF. Written as DNA, the CDR3 is TGTGCCAGCAGCTTAATTCTAAGCTCGTTTAGCTCTGGGGCCAACGTCCTGACTTTC.

The V call is TRBV5-1, the J call TRBJ1-5; maybe TRBD1 (5 bases). CDR3 length: 15 amino acids. Germline assignment: CDR1 SGHRS and CDR2 YFSETQ. V was shortened by 1 base and J by 2 bases, with 10 bases between the two germline ends. The CDR3 DNA reads as TGCGCCAGCAGCTTGAATGGGGCCGGCAATCAGCCCCAGCATTTT. Protein sequence: CASSLNGAGNQPQHF.

This clonotype was picked up a small number of times. V and J are TRBV30 and TRBJ1-2, with unresolved D. The germline V gene encodes CDR1 GTSNPN and CDR2 SVGIG (reference sequence). Trimming left V 0 bases short and J 4 bases short, with 6 bases between. This CDR3 has 12 residues. In nucleotides, the CDR3 is TGTGCCTGGAGTGTACACGGCTATGGCTACACCTTC. Its protein product is CAWSVHGYGYTF.

J is TRBJ2-5 and V is TRBV29-1; 13 bases fit TRBD2. Per germline, CDR1 SQVTM and CDR2 ANQGSEA. The CDR3 loop spans 13 amino acids. Germline trimming cut 6 bases from V and 4 bases from J; bases unmatched to any gene: 2. Here the CDR3 DNA reads TGCAGCGTACGACTAGCGGGAGGAGAGACCCAGTACTTC. It codes for CSVRLAGGETQYF.

In its sample, this clonotype was seen many times. The chain couples TRBV12-3 or TRBV12-4 to TRBJ2-3, with D perhaps matching TRBD1 or TRBD2 (5 bases each). This CDR3 has 15 amino acids. With 6 bases removed from V and 2 bases from J, the gap between germline ends came to 15 bases. CDR3 region: CASSAFGGPTDTQYF. CDR3 nucleotide sequence: TGTGCCAGCAGCGCTTTTGGGGGTCCCACAGATACGCAGTATTTT.

Notes on this clonotype: One end of the junction is discordant with germline, which a read error may explain. The rearrangement links TRBV5-4 to TRBJ2-1; tentative D call: TRBD2 (6 bases). The CDR3 covers 15 residues. CDR1 and CDR2 (germline): SGHNT, YYREEE (reference sequence). CDR3 in amino acids: CASSLVRTTYTEQFF. The CDR3 DNA reads TGTGCCAGCAGCTTGGTAAGGACTACCTACACTGAGCAGTTCTTC.

At least ten counts were recorded for this clonotype. The rearrangement joins TRBV11-2 to TRBJ1-1; D is unresolved. The CDR3 loop spans 14 amino acids. From germline, CDR1 is SGHAT and CDR2 FQNNGV. With 0 bases removed from V and 6 bases from J, the gap between germline ends came to 11 bases. The chain's CDR3 is CASSLDPVFPEAFF. DNA of the CDR3: TGTGCCAGCAGCTTAGACCCGGTTTTCCCTGAAGCTTTCTTT.

There are many counts of this clonotype. The V call is TRBV3-1, the J call TRBJ2-7; D unclear. V gave up 2 bases and J gave up 6 bases, with 20 bases separating them. From germline, CDR1 is LGHDT and CDR2 YNNKEL (reference sequence). CDR3 length: 16 amino acids. CDR3 in DNA: TGTGCCAGCAGCCAACTCGGACGAAGGGCACCGGGCGAGCAGTACTTC. Encoded protein: CASSQLGRRAPGEQYF.

The rearrangement joins TRBV3-1 to TRBJ1-1, with 7 bases aligning to TRBD1. Germline V gene lookup returns CDR1 LGHDT and CDR2 YNNKEL (reference sequence). The V segment lost 0 bases and the J segment 3 bases; nucleotides outside the gene matches: 1. This CDR3 spans 14 amino acids. The CDR3 region is CASSQDGQDTEAFF. The CDR3 DNA sequence: TGTGCCAGCAGCCAAGATGGACAGGACACTGAAGCTTTCTTT. The entire variable domain, with the rest obtained from reference TRBV3-1 and TRBJ1-1, is as follows: DTAVSQTPKYLVTQMGNDKSIKCEQNLGHDTMYWYKQDSKKFLKIMFSYNNKELIINETVPNRFSPKSPDKAHLNLHINSLELGDSAVYFCASSQDGQDTEAFFGQGTRLTVV.

Only a few counts were recorded for this clonotype. The chain carries TRBV6-1 and TRBJ2-7; D might be TRBD2 (7 bases). From germline, CDR1 is MNHNS and CDR2 SASEGT. Trimming took 5 bases from V and 7 from J, leaving 18 bases between them. CDR3 length: 14 residues. The CDR3 loop is CASSPLPGEGEQYF. In DNA, the CDR3 is TGTGCCAGCAGTCCACTCCCAGGGGAGGGGGAGCAGTACTTC.

This clonotype was seen ten or more times. The chain links TRBV20-1 to TRBJ2-7; 7 nucleotides agree with TRBD2. Germline assignment: CDR1 DFQATT and CDR2 SNEGSKA (reference sequence). The length of the CDR3 is 15 residues. Trimming at V came to 0 bases and at J to 4 bases, leaving 9 bases not matched to a gene. CDR3 sequence reads: CSARDQWEGGYEQYF. The CDR3 nucleotides are TGCAGTGCTAGAGATCAGTGGGAGGGTGGGTACGAGCAGTACTTC.

The rearrangement joins TRBV7-6 to TRBJ2-2; D might be TRBD2 (6 bases). This CDR3 contains 17 residues. CDR1 and CDR2 (germline): SGHVS, FNYEAQ. V was trimmed by 1 base and J by 4 bases, leaving 16 bases between them. The CDR3: CASSLVAAGWGTGELFF. In DNA form, the CDR3 reads TGTGCCAGCAGCTTAGTCGCGGCGGGATGGGGCACCGGGGAGCTGTTTTTT.

This chain uses TRBV6-2 or TRBV6-3 with TRBJ2-4; TRBD1 matches at 8 bases. V lost 5 bases to trimming and J lost 2 bases; unmatched junction nucleotides: 8. CDR1 is MNHEY, CDR2 SVGEGT, per germline. The CDR3 is made up of 16 amino acids. CDR3 coding DNA: TGTGCCAGCAGTGGGTCAGGGGGCTTGTCCAAAAACATTCAGTACTTC. This encodes CASSGSGGLSKNIQYF.

This clonotype was counted many times. The rearrangement uses TRBV7-6 and TRBJ2-6, with D possibly being TRBD1 (5 bases). CDR1 is SGHVS, CDR2 FNYEAQ, per germline. The CDR3 runs 18 residues. V lost 5 bases, J lost 0 bases, and 17 bases lay in between. CDR3 loop: CASSLDSTRSSGANVLTF. In nucleotides, the CDR3 is TGTGCCAGCAGCCTTGACAGTACCCGTAGCTCTGGGGCCAACGTCCTGACTTTC.

This clonotype turned up a few times. The V gene is TRBV7-2, the J gene TRBJ2-3, with D perhaps matching TRBD1 (5 bases). Germline CDR1 SGHTA, CDR2 FQGNSA. CDR3 length: 14 residues. Trimming took 5 bases from V and 1 from J, leaving 10 bases between them. The CDR3 is CASSRQQGTDTQYF. In nucleotides, the CDR3 is TGTGCCAGCAGCCGTCAACAGGGCACAGATACGCAGTATTTT.